This TCR beta chain is drawn from a study of blood T cell repertoires in COVID-19. Study context: Samples representing acute and convalescent COVID-19 were sourced from the United States, Italy and Spain. Nucleic acid was either cDNA or gDNA, and it came from T cells, B-cell-depleted T cells, or PBMCs.

In the original workflow: The authors estimated nucleated cell counts from reference gene primer amplification. Here immunoSEQ multiplex PCR was the method, and the copy in TCRdb shows in-frame clones only, minus some. The V and J calls and clone size come from that table; D and trimming were worked out from the DNA. The sample includes approximately 46,000 clones, approximately 85% seen only once; the top ten take over 9%. The CDR3 extends over 16 amino acids. Per the germline V gene, CDR1 is SGHNT and CDR2 is YYREEE (reference sequence). Trimming shortened V by 4 bases and J by 8 bases, and 22 bases separated the two germline ends. This clone came up a few times.

The sample was peripheral blood. The V call is TRBV5-4, the J call TRBJ2-1; perhaps TRBD2 as D (7 bases). The source is a human donor in a cohort sampled during active COVID-19. The CDR3 nucleotides are TGTGCCAGCAGCCGAGGAGGTGGGGGGGCCGTCGATGAGCAGTTCTTC. Encoded protein: CASSRGGGGAVDEQFF.